These 25 T cell receptor beta chains were sequenced from one sample in a study of blood T cell repertoires in COVID-19. Clones were sequenced by immunoSEQ multiplex PCR, and TCRdb holds only the in-frame ones, with some missing. The table shows 48,000 or so clones, with approximately 81% occurring only once. Sequenced: peripheral blood. The receptor source for this set is a woman aged 60-75 years with acute or convalescent COVID-19.

The V call is TRBV7-8, the J call TRBJ2-1, with 9 bases lining up with TRBD2. Germline V gene data show CDR1 as SGHVS and CDR2 as FQNEAQ. The length of the CDR3 is 15 residues. V lost 5 bases and J lost 6; bases outside the gene matches: 8. The CDR3 spells CASSPRGRALNEQFF. The CDR3 DNA reads TGTGCCAGCAGCCCCCGCGGGAGGGCCCTCAATGAGCAGTTCTTC.

In its sample, this clone was seen once. As DNA, the CDR3 is TGTGCCAGCAGTTTACAGGATCCTAGCACAGATACGCAGTATTTT. It codes for CASSLQDPSTDTQYF. The chain joins TRBV27 to TRBJ2-3; no clear D. V was shortened by 2 bases and J by 0 bases, with 9 bases between the two germline ends. Germline V gene lookup returns CDR1 MNHEY and CDR2 SMNVEV (reference sequence). The CDR3 is 15 residues long.

This chain joins TRBV18 and TRBJ1-3, with a tentative D call TRBD1 (5 bases). The CDR3 spans 18 residues. V lost 0 bases, J lost 0 bases, and 15 bases lay in between. The germline V gene has CDR1 KGHSH and CDR2 LQKENI. CDR3 in amino acids: CASSPPPGLLRSGNTIYF. Written as DNA, the CDR3 is TGTGCCAGCTCACCACCTCCGGGACTCCTCCGCTCTGGAAACACCATATATTTT.

Only a few counts were recorded for this clone. The V gene is TRBV5-1, the J gene TRBJ1-1, with no clear D. The germline V and J ends were trimmed by 1 base and 1 base, with 5 bases remaining between them. This CDR3 is 13 amino acids long. Germline V gene sequence: CDR1 SGHRS, CDR2 YFSETQ. The CDR3 sequence: CASSLLQNTEAFF. DNA of the CDR3: TGCGCCAGCAGCTTGTTACAGAACACTGAAGCTTTCTTT. The full variable domain, its missing parts supplied by reference TRBV5-1 and TRBJ1-1, is KAGVTQTPRYLIKTRGQQVTLSCSPISGHRSVSWYQQTPGQGLQFLFEYFSETQRNKGNFPGRFSGRQFSNSRSEMNVSTLELGDSALYLCASSLLQNTEAFFGQGTRLTVV.

CDR3 sequence reads: CASSLPGLGQNTEAFF. The CDR3, as DNA: TGTGCCAGCAGCTTACCCGGTTTGGGACAGAACACTGAAGCTTTCTTT. The gene calls are TRBV7-9 and TRBJ1-1; TRBD1 might be the D (6 bases). Trimming pared 2 bases from V and 1 base from J, leaving 14 bases between. Germline assignment: CDR1 SEHNR and CDR2 FQNEAQ (reference sequence). This CDR3 comprises 16 residues. Full variable domain (outside the CDR3, taken from reference TRBV7-9 and TRBJ1-1): DTGVSQNPRHKITKRGQNVTFRCDPISEHNRLYWYRQTLGQGPEFLTYFQNEAQLEKSRLLSDRFSAERPKGSFSTLEIQRTEQGDSAMYLCASSLPGLGQNTEAFFGQGTRLTVV.

The chain couples TRBV6-5 to TRBJ1-2; the D gene is possibly TRBD1 (5 bases). The CDR3 runs to 14 residues. Germline CDR1 and CDR2: MNHEY and SVGAGI. Trimming took off 6 bases at V and 4 bases at J, with 15 bases between the two ends. CDR3 sequence (DNA): TGTGCCAGCAGCTCCGGCGGGACGGCCTATGGCTACACCTTC. It codes for CASSSGGTAYGYTF.

The gene calls are TRBV3-1 (or the pseudogene TRBV3-2) and TRBJ1-1; possibly TRBD1 for D (6 bases). This CDR3 contains 15 residues. V was pared by 4 bases and J by 6 bases, with 18 bases between. CDR1 is LGHDT, CDR2 YNNKEL, per germline (reference sequence). The CDR3 nucleotides read TGTGCCAGCAGCCGAGCAGGGGTTAAAGAGGCTGAAGCTTTCTTT. Amino acids: CASSRAGVKEAEAFF.

The rearrangement joins TRBV29-1 to TRBJ1-1; D unresolved. Germline assignment: CDR1 SQVTM and CDR2 ANQGSEA. This CDR3 has 11 amino acids. The V and J ends lost 7 bases and 1 base respectively, with 7 bases between them. CDR3 amino acids: CSGTQNTEAFF. The CDR3 region has the DNA TGCAGCGGCACACAGAACACTGAAGCTTTCTTT.

The gene calls are TRBV27 and TRBJ2-1; 7 bases fit TRBD2. Germline V gene lookup returns CDR1 MNHEY and CDR2 SMNVEV (reference sequence). The CDR3 runs 15 residues. V shed 5 bases and J 0 bases; nucleotides not matched to a gene: 4. CDR3 bases: TGTGCCAGCAGTCCGGGCGGGAGCTCCTACAATGAGCAGTTCTTC. This translates into CASSPGGSSYNEQFF.

The chain uses TRBV7-6 and TRBJ2-3, with a weak D call TRBD1 (5 bases). The CDR3 is 15 amino acids. The germline V gene has CDR1 SGHVS and CDR2 FNYEAQ. V gave up 1 base and J gave up 1 base, with 9 bases separating them. CDR3 region: CASSLVQVGTDTQYF. The CDR3 nucleotides are TGTGCCAGCAGCTTAGTACAGGTGGGCACAGATACGCAGTATTTT.

The rearrangement uses TRBV9 and TRBJ2-7, with D perhaps matching TRBD2 (5 bases). The CDR3 has 15 amino acids. Trimming removed 0 bases at V and 4 bases at J, with 14 bases between. CDR1 and CDR2 (germline): SGDLS, YYNGEE. The CDR3 protein is CASSVAVGRWYEQYF. The CDR3 coding sequence is TGTGCCAGCAGCGTAGCTGTGGGGAGATGGTACGAGCAGTACTTC.

This chain uses TRBV12-3 or TRBV12-4 with TRBJ2-5; the D gene is possibly TRBD1 (5 bases). Trimming took off 2 bases at V and 8 bases at J, with 12 bases between the two ends. The CDR3 has 13 residues. The CDR3 bases are TGTGCCAGCAGTTTAAAACAGGAAAGTACCCAGTACTTC. The encoded protein is CASSLKQESTQYF.

V is TRBV6-5 and J is TRBJ1-2; TRBD1 is a possible D gene (6 bases). V was pared by 5 bases and J by 4 bases, with 17 bases between. Germline V lookup: CDR1 MNHEY, CDR2 SVGAGI. The CDR3 length is 15 residues. Here the CDR3 reads CASSPPGGLGYGYTF. Here the CDR3 DNA reads TGTGCCAGCAGTCCCCCCGGGGGGCTAGGCTATGGCTACACCTTC.

This chain links TRBV20-1 with TRBJ1-2, with D possibly matching TRBD1 (6 bases). CDR3 length: 18 residues. Trimming removed 3 bases at V and 6 bases at J, with 29 bases between. The germline CDR1 and CDR2 sequences are DFQATT and SNEGSKA (reference sequence). The CDR3 loop reads CSASLMGQGLSRGDGYTF. CDR3 nucleotides: TGCAGTGCTAGTTTGATGGGACAAGGTTTGAGCAGGGGTGATGGCTACACCTTC.

The chain employs TRBV24-1 and TRBJ2-5, with D perhaps TRBD1 (6 bases). Germline CDR1 is KGHDR and CDR2 is SFDVKD. The CDR3 is 14 amino acids. With 2 bases removed from V and 5 bases from J, the gap between germline ends came to 11 bases. The CDR3 is CATSDSGVGETQYF. As DNA, the CDR3 is TGTGCCACCAGTGATTCAGGGGTGGGGGAGACCCAGTACTTC.

V gene TRBV7-9 combines with J gene TRBJ2-2; 8 bases match TRBD2. CDR1 is SEHNR and CDR2 is FQNEAQ in the germline V gene (reference sequence). The CDR3 is made up of 14 amino acids. Trimming cost V 7 bases and J 4 bases; bases outside gene matches: 5. This CDR3 is CASTREGRTGELFF. Written as DNA, the CDR3 is TGTGCCAGCACCCGGGAGGGCCGCACCGGGGAGCTGTTTTTT.

The V call is TRBV19, the J call TRBJ2-1, with 11 bases fitting TRBD2. Trimming at V came to 1 base and at J to 1 base, leaving 3 bases not matched to a gene. This CDR3 comprises 17 residues. Germline V gene lookup returns CDR1 LNHDA and CDR2 SQIVND (reference sequence). Written as DNA, the CDR3 is TGTGCCAGTAGTATAGTGGGACTAGCGGTTTCCTACAATGAGCAGTTCTTC. Translation: CASSIVGLAVSYNEQFF.

Written as DNA, the CDR3 is TGTGCCAGCCGCGAGGACACCCAAAAAAGTTCACCCCTCCACTTT. Its translation: CASREDTQKSSPLHF. The V and J genes are TRBV27 and TRBJ1-6, with D tentatively TRBD1 (5 bases). The CDR3 is made up of 15 amino acids. CDR1 and CDR2 (germline): MNHEY, SMNVEV (reference sequence). Trimming left V 8 bases short and J 9 bases short, with 20 bases between.

The chain employs TRBV19 and TRBJ1-2; TRBD1 matches 12 bases. The CDR3 length is 15 residues. V shed 5 bases and J 7 bases; nucleotides not matched to a gene: 8. CDR1 is LNHDA and CDR2 is SQIVND in the germline V gene (reference sequence). This CDR3 reads CASSLRDRGRIGYTF. As DNA, the CDR3 is TGTGCCAGTAGTCTCCGGGACAGGGGGCGCATTGGCTACACCTTC. Full variable domain (remainder filled in from reference TRBV19 and TRBJ1-2): DGGITQSPKYLFRKEGQNVTLSCEQNLNHDAMYWYRQDPGQGLRLIYYSQIVNDFQKGDIAEGYSVSREKKESFPLTVTSAQKNPTAFYLCASSLRDRGRIGYTFGSGTRLTVV.

V is TRBV24-1 and J is TRBJ2-1, with TRBD2 matching 10 bases. Germline trimming cut 6 bases from V and 1 base from J; bases unmatched to any gene: 2. The CDR3 extends over 15 amino acids. Germline lookup yields CDR1 KGHDR and CDR2 SFDVKD. This chain's CDR3 is CATSSSGGSYNEQFF. CDR3 nucleotide sequence: TGTGCCACCAGTTCTAGCGGGGGTTCCTACAATGAGCAGTTCTTC.

The rearrangement uses TRBV3-1 (or the pseudogene TRBV3-2) and TRBJ2-5; 8 positions agree with TRBD1. Trimming at V came to 4 bases and at J to 1 base, leaving 5 bases not matched to a gene. CDR3 length: 15 residues. Germline CDR1 reads LGHDT; CDR2 reads YNNKEL (reference sequence). CDR3 sequence (DNA): TGTGCCAGCAGCCTGGACAGGGTCGTCCAAGAGACCCAGTACTTC. This translates into CASSLDRVVQETQYF.

The rearrangement links TRBV4-3 to TRBJ2-5; 13 positions agree with TRBD2. V was clipped by 0 bases and J by 3 bases; unmatched bases: 4. This CDR3 spans 17 amino acids. The germline V gene encodes CDR1 LGHNA and CDR2 YSLEER. The CDR3 DNA is TGCGCCAGCAGCCAAGATCGTACTAGCGGGAGGGAAGAGACCCAGTACTTC. Amino acid sequence: CASSQDRTSGREETQYF.

This rearrangement joins TRBV5-1 to TRBJ2-7; 10 bases map to TRBD1. The germline CDR1 and CDR2 sequences are SGHRS and YFSETQ. This CDR3 has 15 residues. The junction had 1 base not matched to a gene; V was cut back by 0 bases and J by 1 base. Here the CDR3 DNA reads TGCGCCAGCAGCTTGGTGGGACAGGGGTCCTACGAGCAGTACTTC. Amino acid sequence: CASSLVGQGSYEQYF. The full variable domain, its missing parts supplied by reference TRBV5-1 and TRBJ2-7, is KAGVTQTPRYLIKTRGQQVTLSCSPISGHRSVSWYQQTPGQGLQFLFEYFSETQRNKGNFPGRFSGRQFSNSRSEMNVSTLELGDSALYLCASSLVGQGSYEQYFGPGTRLTVT.

This clone was counted only a few times. The rearrangement links TRBV4-2 to TRBJ2-5; 10 bases line up with TRBD1. Germline V gene data show CDR1 as LGHNA and CDR2 as YNFKEQ. After removal of 2 bases from V and 3 bases from J, the junction contained 3 bases not matched to a gene. The length of the CDR3 is 15 residues. This CDR3 is CASSQPGTGEETQYF. CDR3 coding DNA: TGTGCCAGCAGCCAACCCGGGACAGGGGAAGAGACCCAGTACTTC.

V usage is TRBV18 and J usage is TRBJ2-3; 8 nucleotides align to TRBD2. The ends lost 2 bases at V and 2 bases at J; junction bases unmatched: 12. Germline-derived CDR1 and CDR2 are KGHSH and LQKENI. CDR3 length: 18 amino acids. The CDR3 region has the DNA TGTGCCAGCTCACCAGTGGGGCGGGGGGCTCCGCCCACAGATACGCAGTATTTT. Protein product: CASSPVGRGAPPTDTQYF.